The T cell receptor beta chain described here comes from a study of early T cells in non-severe SARS-CoV-2 infection. Across the study: Sequencing of unsorted whole blood was done on bulk RNA, leaving chains unpaired. Study conclusions and caveats: CD4 and private specificities were missed by VDJdb matching, which favored anti-spike CD8 responses.

Trimming took 5 bases from V and 5 from J; bases not matched to a gene: 14. The CDR3 spans 16 residues. This clonotype came up many times. What it binds is unknown. Individual cDNA molecules each received unique molecular identifiers attached to them. One entry per CDR3 protein, called by TCRdb with MiXCR from the 5' RACE reads. This sample has about 64,000 distinct CDR3 sequences, with more than 4% found just once. This receptor was taken from an adult who was a healthcare worker with PCR-confirmed SARS-CoV-2 infection or an uninfected control (not recorded which). The rearrangement joins TRBV12-3 or TRBV12-4 to TRBJ2-5; 7 bases align to TRBD1. Material: whole blood. This CDR3 reads CASSPDTGEGWETQYF. The CDR3 coding sequence is TGTGCCAGCAGTCCCGACACAGGGGAAGGGTGGGAGACCCAGTACTTC.